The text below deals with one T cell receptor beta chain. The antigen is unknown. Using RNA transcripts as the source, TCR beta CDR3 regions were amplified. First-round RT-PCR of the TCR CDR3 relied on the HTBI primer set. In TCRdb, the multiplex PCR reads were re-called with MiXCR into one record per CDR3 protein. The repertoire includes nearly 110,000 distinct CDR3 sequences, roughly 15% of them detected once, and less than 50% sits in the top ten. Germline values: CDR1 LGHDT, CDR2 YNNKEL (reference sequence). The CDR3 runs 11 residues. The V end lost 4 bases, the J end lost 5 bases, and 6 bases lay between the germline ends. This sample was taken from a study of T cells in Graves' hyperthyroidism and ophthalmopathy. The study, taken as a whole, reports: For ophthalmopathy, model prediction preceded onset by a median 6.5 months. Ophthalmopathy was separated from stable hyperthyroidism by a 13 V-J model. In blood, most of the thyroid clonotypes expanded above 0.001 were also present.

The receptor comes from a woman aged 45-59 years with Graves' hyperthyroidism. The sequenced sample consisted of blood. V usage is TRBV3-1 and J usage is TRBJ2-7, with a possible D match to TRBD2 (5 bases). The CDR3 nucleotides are TGTGCCAGCAGCCCCGGGGACGAGCAGTACTTC. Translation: CASSPGDEQYF.